Sequencing of this TCR beta chain was carried out in a study of T cell responses to AZD1222 COVID-19 vaccine. Study-level results: Without day 14 samples, only post-peak T cell repertoires were studied. Following two doses of AZD1222, Spike-specific TCR breadth and depth rose. Across the whole spike, CD4 TCRs peaked at regions 160-218 and 743-854. Donors skewed white British and female; clonal diversity was possibly underestimated.

Germline V CDR1 and CDR2: KGHSH, LQKENI. V trimming: 3 bases; J trimming: 0 bases; junction bases outside the gene matches: 5. The CDR3 covers 16 residues. The protocol was immunoSEQ multiplex PCR, while the TCRdb copy is restricted to in-frame clones and leaves out a portion. The repertoire consists of about 99,000 clones, with more than 75% occurring once and the leading ten covering 3% to 4%. In the case of this clone: The target antigen is unknown.

The V call is TRBV18, the J call TRBJ1-3; 7 bases align to TRBD1. The specimen was peripheral blood, collected 28 days after the second dose of the MenACWY control vaccine. The sequence was obtained from an adult who received the MenACWY meningococcal vaccine as a control. CDR3 sequence (DNA): TGTGCCAGCTCACCGCTGGACAGGAGCTCTGGAAACACCATATATTTT. Its protein is CASSPLDRSSGNTIYF. The variable domain in full, with the rest retrieved from reference TRBV18 and TRBJ1-3, is NAGVMQNPRHLVRRRGQEARLRCSPMKGHSHVYWYRQLPEEGLKFMVYLQKENIIDESGMPKERFSAEFPKEGPSILRIQQVVRGDSAAYFCASSPLDRSSGNTIYFGEGSWLTVV.